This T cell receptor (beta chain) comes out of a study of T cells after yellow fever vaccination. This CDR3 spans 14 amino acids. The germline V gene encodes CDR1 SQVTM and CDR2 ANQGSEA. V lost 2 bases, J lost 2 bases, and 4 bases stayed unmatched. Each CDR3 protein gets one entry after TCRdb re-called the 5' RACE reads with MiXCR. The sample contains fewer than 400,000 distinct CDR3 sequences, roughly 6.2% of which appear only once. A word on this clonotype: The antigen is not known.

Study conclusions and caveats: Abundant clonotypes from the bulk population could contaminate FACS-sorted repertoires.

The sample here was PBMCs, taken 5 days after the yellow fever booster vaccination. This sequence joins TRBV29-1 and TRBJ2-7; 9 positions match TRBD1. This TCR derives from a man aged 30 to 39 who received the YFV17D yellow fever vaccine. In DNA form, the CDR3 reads TGCAGCGTTGAATGGGGACAGGGCCCCTACGAGCAGTACTTC. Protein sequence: CSVEWGQGPYEQYF.